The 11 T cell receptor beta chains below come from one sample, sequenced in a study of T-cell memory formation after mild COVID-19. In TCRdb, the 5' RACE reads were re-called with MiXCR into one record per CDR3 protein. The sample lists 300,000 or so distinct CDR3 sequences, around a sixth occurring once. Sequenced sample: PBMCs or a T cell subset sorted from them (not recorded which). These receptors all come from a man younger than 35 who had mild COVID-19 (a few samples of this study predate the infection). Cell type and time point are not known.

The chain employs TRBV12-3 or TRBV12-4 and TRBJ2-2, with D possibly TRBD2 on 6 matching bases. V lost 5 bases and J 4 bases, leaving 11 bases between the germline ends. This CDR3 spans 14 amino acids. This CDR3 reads CASSVGGSTGELFF. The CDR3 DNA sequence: TGTGCCAGCAGTGTGGGGGGTTCCACCGGGGAGCTGTTTTTT.

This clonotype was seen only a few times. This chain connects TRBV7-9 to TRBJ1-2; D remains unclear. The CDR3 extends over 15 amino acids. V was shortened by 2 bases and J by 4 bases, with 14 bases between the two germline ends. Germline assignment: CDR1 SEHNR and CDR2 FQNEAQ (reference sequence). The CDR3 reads CASSLSGGPSYGYTF. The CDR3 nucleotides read TGTGCCAGCAGCTTATCGGGTGGACCCAGCTATGGCTACACCTTC.

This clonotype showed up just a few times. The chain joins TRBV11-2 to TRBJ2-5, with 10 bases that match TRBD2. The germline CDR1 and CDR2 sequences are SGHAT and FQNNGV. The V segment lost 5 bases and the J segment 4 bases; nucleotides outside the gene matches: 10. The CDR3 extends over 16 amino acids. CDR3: CASSHSSGGARETQYF. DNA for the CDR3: TGTGCCAGCAGCCACTCGAGCGGGGGGGCTAGAGAGACCCAGTACTTC.

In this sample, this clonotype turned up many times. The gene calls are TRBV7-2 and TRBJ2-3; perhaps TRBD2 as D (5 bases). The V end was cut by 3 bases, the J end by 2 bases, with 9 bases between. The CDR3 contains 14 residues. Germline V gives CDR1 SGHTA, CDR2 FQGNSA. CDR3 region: CASSLYGVTDTQYF. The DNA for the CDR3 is TGTGCCAGCAGCTTGTACGGGGTCACAGATACGCAGTATTTT.

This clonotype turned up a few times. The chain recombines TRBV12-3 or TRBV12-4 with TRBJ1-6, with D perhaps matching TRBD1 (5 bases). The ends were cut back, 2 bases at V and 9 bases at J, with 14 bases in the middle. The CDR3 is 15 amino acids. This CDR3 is CASSLTAGLGSPLHF. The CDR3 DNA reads TGTGCCAGCAGTTTAACAGCGGGGCTAGGTTCACCCCTCCACTTT.

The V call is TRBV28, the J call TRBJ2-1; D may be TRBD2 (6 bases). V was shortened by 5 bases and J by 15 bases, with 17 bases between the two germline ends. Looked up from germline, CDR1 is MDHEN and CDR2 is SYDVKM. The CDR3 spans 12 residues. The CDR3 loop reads CASSPRDRETFF. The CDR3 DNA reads TGTGCCAGCAGTCCCCGAGACCGGGAGACGTTCTTC.

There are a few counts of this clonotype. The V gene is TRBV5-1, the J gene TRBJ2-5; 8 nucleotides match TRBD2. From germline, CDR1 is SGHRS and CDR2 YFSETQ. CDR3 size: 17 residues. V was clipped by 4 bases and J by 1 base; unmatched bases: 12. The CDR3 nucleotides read TGCGCCAGCAGCACCGGGGCGGCGGGGGGATCCCAAGAGACCCAGTACTTC. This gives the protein CASSTGAAGGSQETQYF.

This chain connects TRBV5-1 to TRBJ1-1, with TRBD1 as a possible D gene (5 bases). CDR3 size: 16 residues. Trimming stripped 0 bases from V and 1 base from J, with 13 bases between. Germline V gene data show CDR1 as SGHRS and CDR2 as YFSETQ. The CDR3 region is CASSLEVVDKNTEAFF. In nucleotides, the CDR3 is TGCGCCAGCAGCTTGGAGGTAGTGGACAAGAACACTGAAGCTTTCTTT.

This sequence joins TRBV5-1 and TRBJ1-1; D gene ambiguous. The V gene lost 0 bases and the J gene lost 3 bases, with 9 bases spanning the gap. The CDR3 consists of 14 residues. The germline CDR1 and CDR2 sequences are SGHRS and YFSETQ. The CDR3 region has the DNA TGCGCCAGCAGCTTGGCCGATTGGGACACTGAAGCTTTCTTT. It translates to CASSLADWDTEAFF.

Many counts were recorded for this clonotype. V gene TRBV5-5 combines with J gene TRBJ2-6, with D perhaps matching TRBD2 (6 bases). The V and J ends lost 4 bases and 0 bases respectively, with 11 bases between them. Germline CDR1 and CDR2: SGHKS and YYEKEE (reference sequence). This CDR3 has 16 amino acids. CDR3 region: CASSPHGGSGANVLTF. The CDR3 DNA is TGTGCCAGCAGCCCTCACGGGGGCTCTGGGGCCAACGTCCTGACTTTC.

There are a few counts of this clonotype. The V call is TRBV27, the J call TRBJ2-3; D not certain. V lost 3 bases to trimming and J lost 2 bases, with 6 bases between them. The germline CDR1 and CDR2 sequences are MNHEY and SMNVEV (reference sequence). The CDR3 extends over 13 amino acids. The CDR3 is CASSFQVTDTQYF. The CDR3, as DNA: TGTGCCAGCAGTTTTCAAGTCACAGATACGCAGTATTTT.